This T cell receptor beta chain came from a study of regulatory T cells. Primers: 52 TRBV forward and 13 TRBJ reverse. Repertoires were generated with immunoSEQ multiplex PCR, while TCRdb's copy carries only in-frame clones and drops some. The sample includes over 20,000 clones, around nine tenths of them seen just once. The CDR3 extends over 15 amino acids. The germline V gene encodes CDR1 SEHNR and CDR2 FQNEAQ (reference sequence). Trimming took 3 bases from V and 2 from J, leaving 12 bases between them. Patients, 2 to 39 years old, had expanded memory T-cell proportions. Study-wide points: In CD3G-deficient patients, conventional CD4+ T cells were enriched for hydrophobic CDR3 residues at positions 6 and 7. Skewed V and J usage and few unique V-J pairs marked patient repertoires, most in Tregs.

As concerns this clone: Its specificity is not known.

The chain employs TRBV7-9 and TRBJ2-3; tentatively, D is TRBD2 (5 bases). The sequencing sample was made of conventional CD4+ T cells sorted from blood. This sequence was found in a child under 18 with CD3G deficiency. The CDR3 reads CASSFGSGNTDTQYF. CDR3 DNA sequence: TGTGCCAGCAGCTTCGGAAGCGGAAACACAGATACGCAGTATTTT.